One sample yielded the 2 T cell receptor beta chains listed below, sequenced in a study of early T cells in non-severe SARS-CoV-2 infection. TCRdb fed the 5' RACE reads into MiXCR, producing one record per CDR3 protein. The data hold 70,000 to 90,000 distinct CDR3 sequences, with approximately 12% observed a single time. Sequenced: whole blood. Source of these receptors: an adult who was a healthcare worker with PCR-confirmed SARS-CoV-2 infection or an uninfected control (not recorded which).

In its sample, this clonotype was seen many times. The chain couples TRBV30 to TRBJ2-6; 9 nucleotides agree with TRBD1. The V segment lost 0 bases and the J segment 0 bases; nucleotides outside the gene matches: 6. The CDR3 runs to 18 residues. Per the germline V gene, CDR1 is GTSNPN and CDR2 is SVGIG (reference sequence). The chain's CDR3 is CAWSVQGAGGSGANVLTF. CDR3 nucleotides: TGTGCCTGGAGTGTACAGGGGGCGGGTGGCTCTGGGGCCAACGTCCTGACTTTC.

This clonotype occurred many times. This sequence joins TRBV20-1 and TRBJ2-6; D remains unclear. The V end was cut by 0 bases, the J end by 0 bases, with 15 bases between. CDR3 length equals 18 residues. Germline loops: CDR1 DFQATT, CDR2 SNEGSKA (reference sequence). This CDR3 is CSARDLVTMGSGANVLTF. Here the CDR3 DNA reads TGCAGTGCTAGAGATTTGGTAACCATGGGCTCTGGGGCCAACGTCCTGACTTTC.